The T cell receptor beta chain under discussion was sequenced for a study of read filtering for tumor transcriptome and immune sequencing. Study context: The cohort had more than 16 men and approximately 14 women aged roughly 47 to 90, mean roughly 70 years.

V was pared by 6 bases and J by 7 bases, with 12 bases between. Germline loops: CDR1 GTSNPN, CDR2 SVGIG (reference sequence). This CDR3 is 12 amino acids long. Every patient had bone marrow sampled while the disease was active. The library was built from 400 to 500 ng RNA with molecular barcoded adaptors for alpha/delta and beta/gamma chains. TCRdb called the reads again in MiXCR, with one record for every CDR3 protein. The sample records 15,000 to 20,000 distinct CDR3 sequences, approximately 20% being singletons. The material sequenced was a population of CD138-negative cells sorted from bone marrow. J is TRBJ2-2 and V is TRBV30, with D unresolved. The receptor comes from a donor aged 40 or older with multiple myeloma. The chain's CDR3 is CACTILYGELFF. Written as DNA, the CDR3 is TGTGCCTGTACCATCCTTTACGGGGAGCTGTTTTTT. Using reference TRBV30 and TRBJ2-2 for the parts outside the CDR3, the full variable domain is SQTIHQWPATLVQPVGSPLSLECTVEGTSNPNLYWYRQAAGRGLQLLFYSVGIGQISSEVPQNLSASRPQDRQFILSSKKLLLSDSGFYLCACTILYGELFFGEGSRLTVL.